This TCR beta chain was captured by sequencing in a study of OX40 agonist ivuxolimab in advanced cancers. CDR3 length: 11 amino acids. Trimming shortened V by 3 bases and J by 4 bases, and 2 bases separated the two germline ends. Germline-derived CDR1 and CDR2 are MDHEN and SYDVKM. Profiling relied on immunoSEQ multiplex PCR, and the TCRdb table lists in-frame clones only, not all of them. The sample yields approximately 61,000 clones, around 91% seen once. The chain links TRBV28 to TRBJ2-3; unclear D gene. Material: CD4+ or CD8+ T cells sorted from blood, obtained in a trial of the OX40 agonist ivuxolimab. The receptor was isolated from an adult with an advanced solid tumor such as melanoma, head and neck, liver or kidney cancer. CDR3 nucleotide sequence: TGTGCCAGCAGTTTCGCAGATACGCAGTATTTT. This translates into CASSFADTQYF.